These 8 T cell receptor beta chains originate from one sample sequenced in a study of Ad26.COV2.S vaccination and SARS-CoV-2 variants. Sequencing was performed with immunoSEQ multiplex PCR; in TCRdb, only in-frame clones are kept and a portion is missing. The table shows about 100,000 clones, with around three quarters occurring only once. The sample here was peripheral blood, taken after recovery from COVID-19. Receptor source: a human donor who had recovered from COVID-19.

CDR3 coding DNA: TGTGCCAGCAGCTCCGACGGATATCAGCCCCAGCATTTT. It codes for CASSSDGYQPQHF. The genes are TRBV11-2 and TRBJ1-5, with no clear D. This CDR3 contains 13 residues. Germline CDR1 and CDR2: SGHAT and FQNNGV. Trimming removed 4 bases from V and 5 bases from J, with 9 bases in between.

The genes are TRBV18 and TRBJ1-1, with no clear D. The CDR3 is 14 amino acids. Germline V lookup: CDR1 KGHSH, CDR2 LQKENI. V shed 1 base and J shed 4 bases, with 10 bases lying between them. CDR3: CASSPREDITEAFF. CDR3 bases: TGTGCCAGCTCACCACGGGAGGATATCACTGAAGCTTTCTTT.

The chain joins TRBV29-1 to TRBJ2-5; D ambiguous. CDR1 and CDR2 from the germline V gene are SQVTM and ANQGSEA. This CDR3 has 10 amino acids. V lost 4 bases to trimming and J lost 1 base, with 1 base between them. CDR3 region: CSVAQETQYF. The DNA for the CDR3 is TGCAGCGTTGCCCAAGAGACCCAGTACTTC.

The J gene is TRBJ2-1, the V gene TRBV4-3; D is ambiguous. This CDR3 contains 14 residues. V lost 2 bases to trimming and J lost 7 bases, with 12 bases between them. CDR1 is LGHNA and CDR2 is YSLEER in the germline V gene. CDR3 coding DNA: TGCGCCAGCAGCCAAACCCTTACGGGTAATGAGCAGTTCTTC. This sequence encodes CASSQTLTGNEQFF.

In this sample, this clone turned up many times. This chain joins TRBV7-2 and TRBJ2-7, with D possibly TRBD1 on 5 matching bases. This CDR3 is built from 15 residues. CDR1 SGHTA and CDR2 FQGNSA come from the germline V gene. V lost 4 bases and J lost 2, with 15 bases in between. CDR3 region: CASSSAFRVAYEQYF. CDR3 DNA sequence: TGTGCCAGCAGCTCAGCGTTCAGGGTGGCCTACGAGCAGTACTTC.

This CDR3 is CASSTDTNYGYTF. The CDR3 DNA reads TGTGCCAGCAGCACAGACACTAACTATGGCTACACCTTC. This chain connects TRBV5-4 to TRBJ1-2; D is unclear. The CDR3 is 13 residues long. Between the trimmed V and J ends, which lost 4 bases and 0 bases, there was a span of 7 bases. CDR1 SGHNT and CDR2 YYREEE come from the germline V gene (reference sequence).

The chain uses TRBV20-1 and TRBJ2-1, with D unclear. This CDR3 comprises 11 residues. V lost 6 bases and J lost 9, with 12 bases in between. Looked up from germline, CDR1 is DFQATT and CDR2 is SNEGSKA (reference sequence). This chain's CDR3 is CSAKLLGEQFF. CDR3 coding DNA: TGCAGTGCAAAGTTGCTGGGTGAGCAGTTCTTC.

V usage is TRBV6-1 and J usage is TRBJ1-5; no clear D. Germline CDR1 reads MNHNS; CDR2 reads SASEGT. This CDR3 spans 13 amino acids. The V end was cut by 3 bases, the J end by 7 bases, with 10 bases between. CDR3 nucleotide sequence: TGTGCCAGCAGTGACCGAAGGGTCCAGCCCCAGCATTTT. This encodes CASSDRRVQPQHF.